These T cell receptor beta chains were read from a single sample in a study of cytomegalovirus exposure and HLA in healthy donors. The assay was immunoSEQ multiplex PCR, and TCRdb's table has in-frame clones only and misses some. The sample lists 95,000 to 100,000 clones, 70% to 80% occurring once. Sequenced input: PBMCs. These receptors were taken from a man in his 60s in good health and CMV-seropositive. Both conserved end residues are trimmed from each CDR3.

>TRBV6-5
ASSYSAGAGNTIY
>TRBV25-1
ASSEQGVNSPLH
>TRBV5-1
ASSADREEY
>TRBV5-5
ASSLRVSVETQY
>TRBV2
ASSAGSTSTDTQY
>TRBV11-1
ASSRDGGGETQY
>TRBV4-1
ASSQVVTSGTGELF
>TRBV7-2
ASSFQRGGRGEQF
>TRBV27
ASSPWTYSTDTQY
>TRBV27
ASSPYPYSGIRAPGAF
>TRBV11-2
ASVGAGTSKY
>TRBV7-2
ASSFSNTEAF
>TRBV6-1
ASSEYWGGGGALDEQF
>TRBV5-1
ASSLTGVGDTQY
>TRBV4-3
ASSQDTPPAAGSYEQY
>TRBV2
ASSGAGTGGAF
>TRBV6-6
ASRTSGGGNEQF
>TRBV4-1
ASSQEAQPNSPLH
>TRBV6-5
ASRLGLQETQY
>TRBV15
ATSREGRLRNQPQH
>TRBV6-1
ASSATLGSGGYT
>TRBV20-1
SASDRVEQY
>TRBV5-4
ASSSPGGSTDTQY
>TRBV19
ASSINRERRGSSYNSPLH
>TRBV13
ASSLPSERGGGDTQY
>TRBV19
ASSTLRAGGTEAF
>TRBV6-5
ASSHQGSSGQTQY
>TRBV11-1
ASSLDRYGANVLT
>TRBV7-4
ASSLALTGRSSYNSPLH
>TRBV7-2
ASSSQQGASYEQY
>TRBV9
ASSVKFFRTGRYEQY
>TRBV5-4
ASSYRGAGYEQY
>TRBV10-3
AISDPSGGRGEQF
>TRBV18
ASSHSTGSYSGNTIY
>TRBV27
ASSVTGESGYGYT
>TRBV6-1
ASSGLAGGISYNEQF
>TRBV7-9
ASSSDSPNIFIQY
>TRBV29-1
SARTGGTNTEAF
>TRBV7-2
ASSPGRGQF
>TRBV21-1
ASSCGRRCTGELF
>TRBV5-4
ASSLFSDTTSYEQY
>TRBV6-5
ASSYLGGGTEAF
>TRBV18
ASSPSLKAGGPVGAYEQY
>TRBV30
AWETGGFYEQY
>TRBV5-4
ASSRTVSSYEQY
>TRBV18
ASSPAGDTQY
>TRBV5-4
ASSGTRNTDTQY
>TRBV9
ASSVGPSGGGNEQF
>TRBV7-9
ASSQRGLAGTDTQY